This T cell receptor (beta chain) emerged from a study of control samples from healthy donors and cancer patients. Libraries were prepared by immunoSEQ multiplex PCR; TCRdb keeps only in-frame clonotypes and omits some of them. The sample includes tens of thousands of clones, about nine tenths seen only once; the top ten take about 9.9%. The V and J ends lost 2 bases and 7 bases respectively, with 16 bases between them. CDR3 length equals 15 residues. Germline V gives CDR1 SGDLS, CDR2 YYNGEE. The clonotype comes from a woman between 45 and 60 years old with colorectal cancer. The V gene is TRBV9, the J gene TRBJ2-1, with D perhaps matching TRBD2 (5 bases). Sequencing used PBMCs. The CDR3 protein is CASSVGGGTENEQFF. The CDR3 DNA sequence: TGTGCCAGCAGCGTTGGTGGAGGTACCGAGAATGAGCAGTTCTTC.